Detailed here is one TCR beta chain. Its antigen is still unknown. The entry originates in a study of OX40 agonist ivuxolimab in advanced cancers. The wider study: Three individuals attained partial responses, comprising one hepatocellular carcinoma case and two cutaneous melanoma cases. General study results and limits: No determination was made of the antigen specificity of the expanded peripheral T cells. Low clonal expansion, among the lowest seen, marked partial responders at 0.1-3.0 mg/kg. The CD4+ and CD8+ T cells in the blood had expanded clonally by week 6 at 0.1 to 3.0 mg/kg.

The method was immunoSEQ multiplex PCR; TCRdb's version includes in-frame clones alone and lacks a portion of them. The data show roughly 80,000 clones, with roughly 84% seen just once and about 0.32% held by the top ten. The junction had 2 bases not matched to a gene; V was cut back by 4 bases and J by 0 bases. Germline V gene sequence: CDR1 SGHDN, CDR2 FVKESK. CDR3 length: 15 residues. The specimen was CD4+ or CD8+ T cells sorted from blood, collected in a trial of the OX40 agonist ivuxolimab. This chain links TRBV14 with TRBJ1-4; 7 bases map to TRBD1. This clonotype was obtained from an adult with an advanced solid tumor such as melanoma, head and neck, liver or kidney cancer. The CDR3 loop reads CASSPTGSTNEKLFF. CDR3 in DNA: TGTGCCAGCAGCCCGACAGGGTCAACTAATGAAAAACTGTTTTTT.